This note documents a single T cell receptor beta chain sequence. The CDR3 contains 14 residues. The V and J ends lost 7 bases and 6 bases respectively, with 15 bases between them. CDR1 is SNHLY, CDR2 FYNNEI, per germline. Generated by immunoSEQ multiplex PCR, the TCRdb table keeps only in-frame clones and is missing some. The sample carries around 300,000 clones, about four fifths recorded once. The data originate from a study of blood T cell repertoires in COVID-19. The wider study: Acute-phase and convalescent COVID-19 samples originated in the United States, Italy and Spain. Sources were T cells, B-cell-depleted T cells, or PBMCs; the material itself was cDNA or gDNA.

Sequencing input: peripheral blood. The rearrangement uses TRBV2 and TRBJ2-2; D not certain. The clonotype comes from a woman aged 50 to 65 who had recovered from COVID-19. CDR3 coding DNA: TGTGCCAGCATGGCTGTCGAGGTGTCCGGGGAGCTGTTTTTT. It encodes CASMAVEVSGELFF.